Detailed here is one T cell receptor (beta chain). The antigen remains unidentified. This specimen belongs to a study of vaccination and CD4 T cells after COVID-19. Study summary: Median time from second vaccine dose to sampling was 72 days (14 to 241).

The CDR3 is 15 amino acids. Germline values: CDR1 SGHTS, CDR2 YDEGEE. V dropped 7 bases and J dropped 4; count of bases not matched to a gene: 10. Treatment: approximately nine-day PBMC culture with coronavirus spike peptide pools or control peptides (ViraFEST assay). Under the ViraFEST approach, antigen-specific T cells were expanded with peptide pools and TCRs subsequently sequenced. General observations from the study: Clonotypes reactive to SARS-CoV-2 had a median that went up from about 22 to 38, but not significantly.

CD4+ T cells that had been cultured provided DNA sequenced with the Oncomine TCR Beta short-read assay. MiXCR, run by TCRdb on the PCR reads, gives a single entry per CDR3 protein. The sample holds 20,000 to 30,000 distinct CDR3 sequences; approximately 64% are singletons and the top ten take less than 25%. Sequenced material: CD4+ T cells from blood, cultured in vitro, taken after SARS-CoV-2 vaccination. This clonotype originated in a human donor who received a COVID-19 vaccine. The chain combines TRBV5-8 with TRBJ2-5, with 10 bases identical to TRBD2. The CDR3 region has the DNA TGTGCCAGCCCCAGCTCTAGCGGGGGAGGAGAGACCCAGTACTTC. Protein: CASPSSSGGGETQYF.